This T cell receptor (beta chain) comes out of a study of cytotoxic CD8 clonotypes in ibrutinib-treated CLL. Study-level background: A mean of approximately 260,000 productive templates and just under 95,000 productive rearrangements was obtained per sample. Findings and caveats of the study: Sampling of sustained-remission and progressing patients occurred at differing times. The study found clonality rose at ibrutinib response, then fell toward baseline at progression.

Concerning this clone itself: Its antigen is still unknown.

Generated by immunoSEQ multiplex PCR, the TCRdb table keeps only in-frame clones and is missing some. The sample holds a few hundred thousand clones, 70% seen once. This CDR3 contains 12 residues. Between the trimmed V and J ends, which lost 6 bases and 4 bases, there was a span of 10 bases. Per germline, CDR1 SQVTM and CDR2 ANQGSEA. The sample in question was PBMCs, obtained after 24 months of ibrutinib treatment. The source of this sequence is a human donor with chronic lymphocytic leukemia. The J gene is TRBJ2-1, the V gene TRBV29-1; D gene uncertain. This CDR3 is CSVDDQYNEQFF. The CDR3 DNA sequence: TGCAGCGTCGACGACCAGTACAATGAGCAGTTCTTC.